A selection of T cell receptor beta chains follows, all from one sample in a study of blood T cell repertoires in COVID-19. Sequencing was performed with immunoSEQ multiplex PCR; in TCRdb, only in-frame clones are kept and a portion is missing. The table includes 300,000 to 350,000 clones, roughly 86% detected once. What was sequenced was peripheral blood. Source of these receptors: a young man with COVID-19, enrolled during active disease. Each CDR3 is given with its conserved first and last residue. A D gene is named only where the DNA matches it firmly. Rows may omit the clone size; those that give it use once, few, many or a size class.

abundance	v_gene	j_gene	d_gene	CDR3aa
NA	TRBV5-5	TRBJ2-7	TRBD2	CASSFLAGPTYEQYF
once	TRBV28	TRBJ2-7	NA	CASSFAGRRNYEQYF
NA	TRBV6-6	TRBJ2-7	TRBD2	CASSRPTSGLSYEQYF
NA	TRBV28	TRBJ2-1	TRBD2	CASTPTSGRKDEQFF
NA	TRBV5-1	TRBJ1-1	TRBD1	CASTLERGGQANTEAFF
NA	TRBV5-4	TRBJ2-2	TRBD1	CASSGGTGPWFF
NA	TRBV29-1	TRBJ2-5	TRBD1	CSADRQGFGETQYF
NA	TRBV29-1	TRBJ2-3	NA	CSVARVDTQYF
NA	TRBV5-6	TRBJ1-1	NA	CASSFASFGGTEAFF
NA	TRBV28	TRBJ2-1	TRBD2	CASSLYGLAGETNEQFF
NA	TRBV3-1/TRBV3-2	TRBJ2-5	NA	CASSLSGGSETQYF
NA	TRBV11-2	TRBJ2-2	NA	CASSLFDSSGELFF
NA	TRBV4-2	TRBJ1-4	TRBD1	CASSPGQGSYEKLFF
once	TRBV11-1	TRBJ2-3	NA	CASSATGSVADTQYF
many	TRBV7-8	TRBJ2-7	TRBD1	CASSPQVTFDRAYEQYF
NA	TRBV12-5	TRBJ2-2	TRBD1	CASGLGQGASGELFF
NA	TRBV27	TRBJ1-1	NA	CASSVTGGTEAFF
once	TRBV5-6	TRBJ2-7	NA	CASSLDRRDEQYF
NA	TRBV6-6	TRBJ2-1	TRBD2	CASSGASGINNEQFF
NA	TRBV2	TRBJ1-1	NA	CASSARSRLAFF
NA	TRBV2	TRBJ2-5	NA	CASSSNHRAEETQYF
NA	TRBV27	TRBJ2-5	TRBD2	CASSASGSEETQYF
NA	TRBV29-1	TRBJ2-5	TRBD2	CSVEGGGKETQYF
NA	TRBV28	TRBJ1-6	NA	CASRLDSSYNSPLHF
NA	TRBV15	TRBJ1-1	TRBD1	CATSSRRDSLGTEAFF
NA	TRBV5-1	TRBJ2-5	TRBD2	CASSLKGGLETQYF
few	TRBV19	TRBJ1-6	NA	CASSSGVNNNSPLHF
NA	TRBV6-5	TRBJ2-3	NA	CASSYPVHRITDTQYF
NA	TRBV18	TRBJ1-4	NA	CASSPRSVLATNEKLFF